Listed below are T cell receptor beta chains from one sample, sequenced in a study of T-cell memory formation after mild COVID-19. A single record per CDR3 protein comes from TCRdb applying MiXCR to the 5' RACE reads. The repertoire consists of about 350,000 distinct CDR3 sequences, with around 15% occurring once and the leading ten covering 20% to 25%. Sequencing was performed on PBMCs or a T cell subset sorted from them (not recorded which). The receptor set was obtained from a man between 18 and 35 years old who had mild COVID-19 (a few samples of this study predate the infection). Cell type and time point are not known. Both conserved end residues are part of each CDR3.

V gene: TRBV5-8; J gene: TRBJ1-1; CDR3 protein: CASSLKRDTEAFF
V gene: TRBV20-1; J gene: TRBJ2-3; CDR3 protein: CSARTKVPARGFTDTQYF
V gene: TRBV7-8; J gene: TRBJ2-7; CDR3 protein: CASSLALGGFYEQYF
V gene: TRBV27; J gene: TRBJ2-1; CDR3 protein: CAILANNEQFF
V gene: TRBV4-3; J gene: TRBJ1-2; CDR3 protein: CASSQVWTGERVVTHGYTF
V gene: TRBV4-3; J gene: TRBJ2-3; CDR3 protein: CASSQERNLAGGYTQYF
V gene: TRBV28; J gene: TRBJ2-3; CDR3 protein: CASSVRGRDTQYF
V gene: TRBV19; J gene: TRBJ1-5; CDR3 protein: CASRTTGYSNQPQHF
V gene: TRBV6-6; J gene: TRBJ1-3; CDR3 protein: CASSYSSLSGNTIYF
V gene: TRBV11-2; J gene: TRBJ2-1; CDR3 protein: CASSLRFYSTQGHNEQFF
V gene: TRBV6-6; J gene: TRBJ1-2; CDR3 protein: CASSYSRGAGGYTF
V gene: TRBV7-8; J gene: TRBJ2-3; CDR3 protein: CASSLRDRDTDTQYF
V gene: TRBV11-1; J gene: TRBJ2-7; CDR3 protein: CASSLTGGGQGDEQYF
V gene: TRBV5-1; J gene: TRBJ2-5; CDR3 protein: CASSFTSPQETQYF
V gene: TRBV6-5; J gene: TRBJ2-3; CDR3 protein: CATKAHGTDTQYF
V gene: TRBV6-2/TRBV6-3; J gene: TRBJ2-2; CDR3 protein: CASRRPGLWTGELFF
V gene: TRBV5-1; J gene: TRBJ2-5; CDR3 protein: CASSTGQGGTETQYF
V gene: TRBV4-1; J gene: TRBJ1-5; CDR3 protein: CASSQAQWDQPQHF
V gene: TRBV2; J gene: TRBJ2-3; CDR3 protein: CASSVGLGLVKDTQYF
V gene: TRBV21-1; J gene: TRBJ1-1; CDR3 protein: CASSGRHSPRKAFF
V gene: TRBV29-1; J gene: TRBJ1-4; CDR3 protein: CSSGPREGEKLFF
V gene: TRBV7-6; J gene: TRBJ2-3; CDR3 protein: CASSSQLAEVGSDTQYF
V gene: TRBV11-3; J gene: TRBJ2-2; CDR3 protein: CASSEQGSNTGELFF
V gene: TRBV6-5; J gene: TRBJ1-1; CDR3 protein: CASSSGVLGPEAFF
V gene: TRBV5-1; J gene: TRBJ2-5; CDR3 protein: CASSFVSGGTLMGTQYF
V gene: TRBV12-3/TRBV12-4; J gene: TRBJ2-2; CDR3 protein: CASSHIPTGWTGELFF
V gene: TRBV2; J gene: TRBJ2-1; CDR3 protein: CASRVAGEKFF
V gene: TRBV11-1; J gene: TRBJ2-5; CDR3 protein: CASSLGLAGTGTQYF
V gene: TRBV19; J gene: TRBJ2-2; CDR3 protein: CASSMWGTGELFF
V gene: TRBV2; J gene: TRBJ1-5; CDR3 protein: CASRPGIFHQPQHF
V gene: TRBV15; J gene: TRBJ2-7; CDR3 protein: CATSRGGSPEQYF
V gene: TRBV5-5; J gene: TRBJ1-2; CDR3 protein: CASSAGPGNYGYTF